The clone carrying this T cell receptor (beta chain) came up a few times. This specimen comes from a study of control samples from healthy donors and cancer patients. Sequencing used immunoSEQ multiplex PCR; TCRdb keeps in-frame clones, though not all of them. The sample has hundreds of thousands of clones, about nine tenths seen once. V lost 7 bases and J lost 0, with 10 bases in between. The V gene's germline CDR1 is GTSNPN and CDR2 SVGIG (reference sequence). The CDR3 sequence is 13 residues long. Sequencing was done on a sample of PBMCs. The sequence was collected from a man aged 40-49 years with head and neck cancer. V is TRBV30 and J is TRBJ1-5, with D perhaps TRBD1 (5 bases). The CDR3 DNA is TGTGCCTCCGGGACCCTTAGCAATCAGCCCCAGCATTTT. Residues: CASGTLSNQPQHF.